The 10 T cell receptor beta chains listed next were all sequenced from one sample in a study of shared clonotypes between healthy human individuals. Only in-frame clones appear in the TCRdb table, and some are missing; sequencing was by immunoSEQ multiplex PCR. The sample holds under 2.5 million clones; roughly 92% are singletons and the top ten take 0.37%. The sample comprised naive CD4+ T cells from PBMCs. Stated subset: CD45RA+ positively selected. The receptors come from a man in his late teens or twenties in good health. Some clones in this sample may be carry-over from other donors' samples.

This chain uses TRBV6-4 with TRBJ2-1, with 10 bases aligning to TRBD1. The CDR3 spans 15 residues. The junction had 2 bases not matched to a gene; V was cut back by 6 bases and J by 0 bases. Germline CDR1 is MRHNA and CDR2 is SNTAGT. The CDR3: CASSGDRGSYNEQFF. The CDR3, as DNA: TGTGCCAGCAGCGGGGACAGGGGCTCCTACAATGAGCAGTTCTTC.

CDR3 coding DNA: TGTGCCAGCTATCGGGGTAGTGGTAAGGAAGAGACCCAGTACTTC. This gives the protein CASYRGSGKEETQYF. The chain couples TRBV28 to TRBJ2-5; TRBD2 is a possible D gene (5 bases). This CDR3 contains 15 residues. With 8 bases removed from V and 3 bases from J, the gap between germline ends came to 19 bases. In germline, CDR1 is MDHEN, CDR2 SYDVKM. The full variable domain, with the rest looked up from reference TRBV28 and TRBJ2-5, is DVKVTQSSRYLVKRTGEKVFLECVQDMDHENMFWYRQDPGLGLRLIYFSYDVKMKEKGDIPEGYSVSREKKERFSLILESASTNQTSMYLCASYRGSGKEETQYFGPGTRLLVL.

The rearrangement links TRBV19 to TRBJ1-2; unclear D gene. CDR1 and CDR2 from the germline V gene are LNHDA and SQIVND (reference sequence). Deletions cut 5 bases from V and 2 bases from J, with 12 bases between. There are 14 residues in the CDR3. The CDR3 region is CASSFAGENYGYTF. The CDR3 nucleotides are TGTGCCAGTAGTTTTGCTGGTGAGAACTATGGCTACACCTTC. Full variable domain (missing parts from reference TRBV19 and TRBJ1-2): DGGITQSPKYLFRKEGQNVTLSCEQNLNHDAMYWYRQDPGQGLRLIYYSQIVNDFQKGDIAEGYSVSREKKESFPLTVTSAQKNPTAFYLCASSFAGENYGYTFGSGTRLTVV.

In regard to this clone: Other DNA sequences of this sample code for an identical CDR3. The chain is built from TRBV9 and TRBJ2-3; D uncertain. CDR3 size: 14 residues. CDR1 is SGDLS, CDR2 YYNGEE, per germline. Trimming removed 0 bases from V and 0 bases from J, with 5 bases in between. The chain's CDR3 is CASSVGGSTDTQYF. Here the CDR3 DNA reads TGTGCCAGCAGCGTAGGAGGAAGCACAGATACGCAGTATTTT.

The V gene is TRBV5-4, the J gene TRBJ2-7; 8 bases are shared with TRBD2. The CDR3 is made up of 13 amino acids. The ends lost 5 bases at V and 3 bases at J; junction bases unmatched: 4. In germline, CDR1 is SGHNT, CDR2 YYREEE (reference sequence). In DNA form, the CDR3 reads TGTGCCAGCAGAGCGGGAGCGAGCTACGAGCAGTACTTC. This sequence encodes CASRAGASYEQYF.

This chain connects TRBV5-1 to TRBJ2-2; D is ambiguous. The length of the CDR3 is 16 residues. CDR1 and CDR2 (germline): SGHRS, YFSETQ. The V end was cut by 3 bases, the J end by 4 bases, with 16 bases between. The chain's CDR3 is CASSSGAVVVTGELFF. The CDR3 nucleotides read TGCGCCAGCAGCTCCGGCGCGGTAGTCGTCACCGGGGAGCTGTTTTTT. The complete variable domain, with remaining parts taken from reference TRBV5-1 and TRBJ2-2, reads KAGVTQTPRYLIKTRGQQVTLSCSPISGHRSVSWYQQTPGQGLQFLFEYFSETQRNKGNFPGRFSGRQFSNSRSEMNVSTLELGDSALYLCASSSGAVVVTGELFFGEGSRLTVL.

This clone showed up just a few times. This rearrangement joins TRBV19 to TRBJ1-2; weak D call: TRBD1 (6 bases). This CDR3 spans 11 amino acids. Trimming removed 5 bases from V and 8 bases from J, with 9 bases in between. Germline V CDR1 and CDR2: LNHDA, SQIVND (reference sequence). The CDR3 protein is CASSSRGGYTF. CDR3 nucleotide sequence: TGTGCCAGTAGTTCCAGGGGAGGCTACACCTTC. Together with reference TRBV19 and TRBJ1-2, the CDR3 gives the full variable domain: DGGITQSPKYLFRKEGQNVTLSCEQNLNHDAMYWYRQDPGQGLRLIYYSQIVNDFQKGDIAEGYSVSREKKESFPLTVTSAQKNPTAFYLCASSSRGGYTFGSGTRLTVV.

This clone was seen more than once but under ten times. The CDR3 sequence is CASSGQGEREKLFF. In DNA, the CDR3 is TGTGCCAGCAGCGGTCAGGGGGAAAGAGAAAAACTGTTTTTT. The chain has TRBV9 and TRBJ1-4, with 7 nucleotides matching TRBD1. CDR1 and CDR2 (germline): SGDLS, YYNGEE. The junction had 7 bases not matched to a gene; V was cut back by 3 bases and J by 8 bases. This CDR3 is built from 14 residues. The variable domain in full, completed from reference TRBV9 and TRBJ1-4, reads DSGVTQTPKHLITATGQRVTLRCSPRSGDLSVYWYQQSLDQGLQFLIQYYNGEERAKGNILERFSAQQFPDLHSELNLSSLELGDSALYFCASSGQGEREKLFFGSGTQLSVL.

Concerning this clone itself: At the DNA level, this CDR3 is encoded by other sequences in the same sample as well. CDR3: CASSPGGVQETQYF. In DNA, the CDR3 is TGTGCCAGCAGCCCTGGGGGCGTTCAAGAGACCCAGTACTTC. This chain links TRBV28 with TRBJ2-5, with a tentative D call TRBD1 (6 bases). There are 14 residues in the CDR3. The V end lost 6 bases, the J end lost 2 bases, and 13 bases lay between the germline ends. In germline, CDR1 is MDHEN, CDR2 SYDVKM.

J is TRBJ2-1 and V is TRBV11-2, with TRBD2 identical over 7 bases. Germline CDR1 and CDR2: SGHAT and FQNNGV. V gave up 2 bases and J gave up 6 bases; unmatched junction bases: 16. The CDR3 loop spans 18 amino acids. CDR3 residues: CASSLISMRLALRNEQFF. CDR3 bases: TGTGCCAGCAGCTTAATTTCGATGCGACTAGCACTCCGCAATGAGCAGTTCTTC.